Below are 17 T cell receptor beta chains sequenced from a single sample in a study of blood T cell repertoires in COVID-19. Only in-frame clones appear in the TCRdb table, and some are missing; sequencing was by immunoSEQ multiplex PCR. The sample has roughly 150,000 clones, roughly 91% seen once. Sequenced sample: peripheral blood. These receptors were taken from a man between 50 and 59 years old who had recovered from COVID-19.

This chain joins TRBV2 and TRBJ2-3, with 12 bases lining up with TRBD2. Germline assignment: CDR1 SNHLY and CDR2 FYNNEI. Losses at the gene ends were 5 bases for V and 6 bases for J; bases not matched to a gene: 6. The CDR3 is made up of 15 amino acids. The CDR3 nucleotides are TGTGCCAGCAGTTCTACTAGCGGGAGGACCGATACGCAGTATTTT. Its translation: CASSSTSGRTDTQYF.

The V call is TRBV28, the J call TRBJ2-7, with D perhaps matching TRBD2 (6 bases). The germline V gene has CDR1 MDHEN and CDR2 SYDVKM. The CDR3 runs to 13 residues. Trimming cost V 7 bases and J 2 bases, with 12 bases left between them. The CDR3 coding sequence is TGTGCCAGCAAGGGACTCGTGCCCTACGAGCAGTACTTC. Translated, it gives CASKGLVPYEQYF.

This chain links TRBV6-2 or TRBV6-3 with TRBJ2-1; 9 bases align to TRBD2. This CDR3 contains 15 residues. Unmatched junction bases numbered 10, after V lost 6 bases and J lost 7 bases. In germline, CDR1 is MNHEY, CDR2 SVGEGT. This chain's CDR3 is CASSPQGGRGNEQFF. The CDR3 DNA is TGTGCCAGCAGCCCCCAGGGCGGGAGGGGGAATGAGCAGTTCTTC.

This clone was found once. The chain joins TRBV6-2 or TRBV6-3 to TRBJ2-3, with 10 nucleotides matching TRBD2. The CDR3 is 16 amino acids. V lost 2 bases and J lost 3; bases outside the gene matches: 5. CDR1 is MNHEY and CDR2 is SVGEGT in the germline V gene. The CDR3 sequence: CASSYGSGGATDTQYF. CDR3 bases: TGTGCCAGCAGTTACGGAAGCGGGGGGGCGACAGATACGCAGTATTTT.

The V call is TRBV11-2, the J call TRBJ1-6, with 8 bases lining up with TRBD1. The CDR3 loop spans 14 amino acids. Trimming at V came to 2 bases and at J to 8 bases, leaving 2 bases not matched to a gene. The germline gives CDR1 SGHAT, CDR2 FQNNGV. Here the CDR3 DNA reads TGTGCCAGCAGCTTAAACAGGGGGTATTCACCCCTCCACTTT. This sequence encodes CASSLNRGYSPLHF.

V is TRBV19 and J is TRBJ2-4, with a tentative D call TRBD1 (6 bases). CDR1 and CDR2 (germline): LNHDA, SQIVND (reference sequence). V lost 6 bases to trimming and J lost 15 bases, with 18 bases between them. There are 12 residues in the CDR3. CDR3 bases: TGTGCCAGTAGAGACCGTCGGGACACCCTGTACTTC. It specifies CASRDRRDTLYF.

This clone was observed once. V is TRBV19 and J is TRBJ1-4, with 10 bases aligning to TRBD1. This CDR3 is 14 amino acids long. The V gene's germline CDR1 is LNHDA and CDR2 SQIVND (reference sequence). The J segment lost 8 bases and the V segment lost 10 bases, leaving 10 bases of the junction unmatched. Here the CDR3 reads CATRDRGRIEKLFF. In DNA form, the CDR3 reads TGTGCCACGAGAGACAGGGGGCGGATCGAAAAACTGTTTTTT.

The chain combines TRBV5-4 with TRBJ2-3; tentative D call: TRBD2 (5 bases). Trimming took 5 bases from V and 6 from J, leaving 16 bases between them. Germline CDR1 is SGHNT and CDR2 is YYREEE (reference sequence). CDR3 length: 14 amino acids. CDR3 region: CASSFFPSGDTQYF. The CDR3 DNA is TGTGCCAGCAGTTTCTTTCCATCGGGGGATACGCAGTATTTT. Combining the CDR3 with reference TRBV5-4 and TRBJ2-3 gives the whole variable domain ETGVTQSPTHLIKTRGQQVTLRCSSQSGHNTVSWYQQALGQGPQFIFQYYREEENGRGNFPPRFSGLQFPNYSSELNVNALELDDSALYLCASSFFPSGDTQYFGPGTRLTVL.

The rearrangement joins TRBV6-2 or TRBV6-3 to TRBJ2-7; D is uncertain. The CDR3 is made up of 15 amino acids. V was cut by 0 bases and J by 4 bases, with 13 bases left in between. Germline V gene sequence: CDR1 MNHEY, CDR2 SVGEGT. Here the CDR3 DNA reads TGTGCCAGCAGTTACTCTATAGTATCCGGTTACGAGCAGTACTTC. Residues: CASSYSIVSGYEQYF.

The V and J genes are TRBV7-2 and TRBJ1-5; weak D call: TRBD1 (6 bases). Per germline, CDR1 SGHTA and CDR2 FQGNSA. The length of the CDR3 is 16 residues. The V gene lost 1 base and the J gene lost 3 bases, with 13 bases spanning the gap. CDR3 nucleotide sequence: TGTGCCAGCAGCTTAGGGGTAGGGGGTAACAATCAGCCCCAGCATTTT. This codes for CASSLGVGGNNQPQHF.

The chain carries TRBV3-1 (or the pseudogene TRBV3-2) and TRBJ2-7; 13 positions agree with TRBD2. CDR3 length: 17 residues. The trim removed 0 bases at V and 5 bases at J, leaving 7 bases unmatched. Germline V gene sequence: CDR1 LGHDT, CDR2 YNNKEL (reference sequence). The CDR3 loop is CASSQEAPGLAGDEQYF. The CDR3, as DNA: TGTGCCAGCAGCCAAGAGGCCCCCGGACTAGCGGGAGACGAGCAGTACTTC.

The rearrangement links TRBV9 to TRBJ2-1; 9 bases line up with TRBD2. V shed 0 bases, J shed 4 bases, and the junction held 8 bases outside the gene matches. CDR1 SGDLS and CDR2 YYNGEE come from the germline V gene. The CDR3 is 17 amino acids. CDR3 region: CASSVDSGRISYNEQFF. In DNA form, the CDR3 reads TGTGCCAGCAGCGTAGACAGCGGGAGGATCTCTTACAATGAGCAGTTCTTC.

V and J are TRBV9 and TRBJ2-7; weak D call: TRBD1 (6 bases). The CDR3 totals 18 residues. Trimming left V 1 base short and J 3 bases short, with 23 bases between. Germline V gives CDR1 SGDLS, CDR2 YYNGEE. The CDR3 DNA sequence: TGTGCCAGCAGCGTACAAACCCGCCTCCAACAGGGCCGCTACGAGCAGTACTTC. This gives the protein CASSVQTRLQQGRYEQYF.

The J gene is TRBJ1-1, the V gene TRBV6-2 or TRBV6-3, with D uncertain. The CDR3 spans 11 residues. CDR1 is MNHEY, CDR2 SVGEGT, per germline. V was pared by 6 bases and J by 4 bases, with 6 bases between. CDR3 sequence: CASSPRTEAFF. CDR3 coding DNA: TGTGCCAGCAGCCCCCGCACTGAAGCTTTCTTT.

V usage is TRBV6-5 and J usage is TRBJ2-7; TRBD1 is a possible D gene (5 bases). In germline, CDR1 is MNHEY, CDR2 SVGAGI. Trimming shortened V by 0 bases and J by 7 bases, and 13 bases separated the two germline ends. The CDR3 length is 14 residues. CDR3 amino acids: CASSYSGARSEQYF. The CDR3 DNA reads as TGTGCCAGCAGTTACTCAGGGGCTCGAAGTGAGCAGTACTTC.

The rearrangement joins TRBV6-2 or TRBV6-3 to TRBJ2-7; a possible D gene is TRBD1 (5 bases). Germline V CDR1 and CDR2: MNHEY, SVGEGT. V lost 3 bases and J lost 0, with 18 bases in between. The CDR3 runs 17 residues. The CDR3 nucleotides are TGTGCCAGCAGTTATATTGTGGACATCTCTCCCTCCTACGAGCAGTACTTC. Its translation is CASSYIVDISPSYEQYF.

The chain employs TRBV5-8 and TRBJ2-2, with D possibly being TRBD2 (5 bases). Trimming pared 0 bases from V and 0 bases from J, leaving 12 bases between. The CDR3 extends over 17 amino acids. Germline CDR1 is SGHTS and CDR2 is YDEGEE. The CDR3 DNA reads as TGTGCCAGCAGCTTGGGTACTAGGGTTTCGAACACCGGGGAGCTGTTTTTT. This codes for CASSLGTRVSNTGELFF.